Sequencing of this T cell receptor beta chain was carried out in a study of T cell repertoires in cytomegalovirus infection. The study, taken as a whole, reports: The study identified carriers of CMV plus the relevant HLA from cumulative public TCR beta family frequency.

The V gene lost 4 bases and the J gene lost 6 bases, with 15 bases spanning the gap. The CDR3 consists of 15 residues. CDR1 and CDR2 from the germline V gene are KGHDR and SFDVKD. TCRdb ran MiXCR on the reads and lists one entry per CDR3 protein. The table records under 600,000 distinct CDR3 sequences, 16% of them present only once. Points on this clonotype: Its antigen is as yet unknown.

The chain has TRBV24-1 and TRBJ2-1; D ambiguous. The sequenced sample was CD8+ T cells from PBMCs. The clonotype was recovered from a human donor in good health (CMV status not recorded). Some clones in this sample may be carry-over from other donors' samples. The CDR3 sequence: CATSDRRALSNEQFF. In nucleotides, the CDR3 is TGTGCCACCAGTGACCGCCGGGCCCTTAGCAATGAGCAGTTCTTC.